These 30 T cell receptor beta chains originate from one sample sequenced in a study of response to subunit inactivated influenza vaccine. TCRdb re-called the RT-PCR reads through MiXCR, storing one row per CDR3 protein. The data contain 650,000 to 800,000 distinct CDR3 sequences, more than 11% of them singletons. The sample was PBMCs from blood, taken roughly 15 days before vaccination. The receptors were gathered from a man aged 45-60 years who received an inactivated influenza vaccine.

This clonotype was observed at least ten times. The rearrangement links TRBV5-6 to TRBJ1-1; 8 nucleotides match TRBD1. In germline, CDR1 is SGHDT, CDR2 YYEEEE. This CDR3 has 13 residues. The J segment lost 6 bases and the V segment lost 5 bases, leaving 6 bases of the junction unmatched. CDR3 loop: CASRPTGGSEAFF. The CDR3 DNA reads as TGTGCCAGCAGACCCACAGGGGGTTCTGAAGCTTTCTTT.

The chain is built from TRBV4-2 and TRBJ2-3; D unresolved. The CDR3 covers 14 residues. Trimming cost V 1 base and J 0 bases, with 5 bases left between them. CDR1 LGHNA and CDR2 YNFKEQ come from the germline V gene. The CDR3 region is CASSQAASTDTQYF. CDR3 sequence (DNA): TGTGCCAGCAGCCAAGCGGCTAGCACAGATACGCAGTATTTT.

The V gene is TRBV12-3 or TRBV12-4, the J gene TRBJ2-5, with no clear D. With 4 bases removed from V and 7 bases from J, the gap between germline ends came to 10 bases. CDR3 length: 12 amino acids. This chain's CDR3 is CASSSSPGTQYF. The CDR3 DNA reads as TGTGCCAGCAGTTCGTCCCCCGGGACCCAGTACTTC.

This clonotype is categorized as medium-sized. The chain carries TRBV12-3 or TRBV12-4 and TRBJ2-3; TRBD2 might be the D (6 bases). V was trimmed by 6 bases and J by 9 bases, leaving 16 bases between them. CDR3 size: 13 residues. The CDR3 protein is CASRPDRGNTQYF. CDR3 bases: TGTGCCAGCAGGCCCGACCGGGGGAACACGCAGTATTTT.

CDR3 region: CASSRTGTGFQGYTF. CDR3 nucleotides: TGTGCCAGCAGTCGGACCGGGACAGGGTTTCAGGGCTACACCTTC. V and J are TRBV28 and TRBJ1-2; the match to TRBD1 covers 9 bases. The length of the CDR3 is 15 residues. Germline CDR1 is MDHEN and CDR2 is SYDVKM. The ends lost 5 bases at V and 8 bases at J; junction bases unmatched: 12.

The J gene is TRBJ2-2, the V gene TRBV9; D ambiguous. V shed 4 bases and J shed 4 bases, with 11 bases lying between them. Germline loops: CDR1 SGDLS, CDR2 YYNGEE. This CDR3 contains 14 residues. DNA of the CDR3: TGTGCCAGCAGCTCACAGTTAAGCACCGGGGAGCTGTTTTTT. Residues: CASSSQLSTGELFF.

DNA for the CDR3: TGTGCCAGCAGCCGGTACGGCGGCTACACCTTC. It specifies CASSRYGGYTF. This chain connects TRBV7-9 to TRBJ1-2; no reliable D call. CDR3 length: 11 amino acids. Germline lookup yields CDR1 SEHNR and CDR2 FQNEAQ (reference sequence). Trimming took off 5 bases at V and 8 bases at J, with 9 bases between the two ends. The full variable domain, rest sourced from reference TRBV7-9 and TRBJ1-2, is DTGVSQNPRHKITKRGQNVTFRCDPISEHNRLYWYRQTLGQGPEFLTYFQNEAQLEKSRLLSDRFSAERPKGSFSTLEIQRTEQGDSAMYLCASSRYGGYTFGSGTRLTVV.

This clonotype was detected a few times. The CDR3 reads CASSQDLGTTNEKLFF. The CDR3, as DNA: TGCGCCAGCAGCCAAGATCTGGGGACAACTAATGAAAAACTGTTTTTT. V gene TRBV4-3 combines with J gene TRBJ1-4, with D uncertain. This CDR3 has 16 residues. Per germline, CDR1 LGHNA and CDR2 YSLEER. V was clipped by 0 bases and J by 0 bases, with 8 bases between them.

The rearrangement links TRBV20-1 to TRBJ2-3; 14 bases fit TRBD2. V lost 1 base and J lost 10; bases outside the gene matches: 19. The CDR3 extends over 19 amino acids. CDR1 and CDR2 (germline): DFQATT, SNEGSKA (reference sequence). CDR3 residues: CSARVRGLAGVSSPRSQYF. CDR3 DNA sequence: TGCAGTGCTAGAGTTAGGGGACTAGCGGGAGTAAGTTCCCCCAGGTCGCAGTATTTT.

This clonotype occurred a few times. V is TRBV5-5 and J is TRBJ2-1; D gene uncertain. V lost 2 bases, J lost 0 bases, and 18 bases lay in between. Germline CDR1 SGHKS, CDR2 YYEKEE (reference sequence). The CDR3 extends over 18 amino acids. Here the CDR3 DNA reads TGTGCCAGCAGCTTCCCCCCATGGGTGCTGAGCTCCTACAATGAGCAGTTCTTC. Translated, it gives CASSFPPWVLSSYNEQFF.

This clonotype has only a few counts. This chain joins TRBV5-1 and TRBJ2-5; D perhaps matches TRBD1 (5 bases). Germline CDR1 reads SGHRS; CDR2 reads YFSETQ. Trimming removed 1 base at V and 3 bases at J, with 10 bases between. There are 14 residues in the CDR3. CDR3 nucleotide sequence: TGCGCCAGCAGCTTGAAGGGGCAAAAAGAGACCCAGTACTTC. It translates to CASSLKGQKETQYF.

The chain has TRBV5-8 and TRBJ1-5, with D maybe TRBD1 (6 bases). This CDR3 is 14 amino acids long. Trimming removed 4 bases at V and 3 bases at J, with 11 bases between. Germline lookup yields CDR1 SGHTS and CDR2 YDEGEE. CDR3: CASSRGQLNQPQHF. The CDR3 DNA reads TGTGCCAGCAGCCGCGGACAGCTCAATCAGCCCCAGCATTTT.

V is TRBV20-1 and J is TRBJ2-5; D ambiguous. V lost 0 bases and J lost 2, with 13 bases in between. This CDR3 has 15 amino acids. CDR1 is DFQATT, CDR2 SNEGSKA, per germline (reference sequence). The DNA for the CDR3 is TGCAGTGCTAGAGATTTGAGGCAAGATCAAGAGACCCAGTACTTC. It specifies CSARDLRQDQETQYF.

This clonotype was observed a few times. The chain employs TRBV5-1 and TRBJ2-1; no clear D gene. The length of the CDR3 is 15 residues. Trimming shortened V by 0 bases and J by 5 bases, and 12 bases separated the two germline ends. The V gene's germline CDR1 is SGHRS and CDR2 YFSETQ. The DNA of the CDR3 is TGCGCCAGCAGCTTGGCCGCGACGCTCAACAATGAGCAGTTCTTC. Translated, it gives CASSLAATLNNEQFF.

J is TRBJ2-5 and V is TRBV4-2; 9 nucleotides match TRBD2. This CDR3 is 16 amino acids long. CDR1 and CDR2 from the germline V gene are LGHNA and YNFKEQ. V lost 1 base to trimming and J lost 1 base; unmatched junction nucleotides: 4. CDR3 sequence (DNA): TGTGCCAGCAGCCAAGGCCCAGCGGGGGGCCAAGAGACCCAGTACTTC. Its protein product is CASSQGPAGGQETQYF.

This clonotype occurred a few times. V is TRBV27 and J is TRBJ2-2; 9 bases agree with TRBD1. The trim removed 2 bases at V and 7 bases at J, leaving 8 bases unmatched. The length of the CDR3 is 16 residues. Germline V gene data show CDR1 as MNHEY and CDR2 as SMNVEV (reference sequence). CDR3 sequence: CASSLTDRGRIGELFF. CDR3 coding DNA: TGTGCCAGCAGTTTAACGGACAGGGGCCGGATCGGGGAGCTGTTTTTT.

The V call is TRBV20-1, the J call TRBJ2-7, with D perhaps TRBD1 (6 bases). The CDR3 runs to 13 residues. V dropped 5 bases and J dropped 0 bases, with 11 bases sitting between them. Germline loops: CDR1 DFQATT, CDR2 SNEGSKA (reference sequence). The DNA of the CDR3 is TGCAGTGCTCGACGACAGGTCTCCTACGAGCAGTACTTC. It yields the protein CSARRQVSYEQYF.

The genes are TRBV18 and TRBJ1-6; TRBD1 matches 7 bases. In germline, CDR1 is KGHSH, CDR2 LQKENI. Trimming at V came to 4 bases and at J to 8 bases, leaving 2 bases not matched to a gene. The CDR3 has 13 amino acids. The CDR3 region has the DNA TGTGCCAGCTCACAGGGGGCGGATTCACCCCTCCACTTT. Protein product: CASSQGADSPLHF.

This clonotype was seen more than once but under ten times. The chain recombines TRBV28 with TRBJ2-7; either TRBD1 or TRBD2 may supply D (5 bases each). From germline, CDR1 is MDHEN and CDR2 SYDVKM. The V end lost 7 bases, the J end lost 4 bases, and 11 bases lay between the germline ends. The CDR3 totals 12 residues. The chain's CDR3 is CASNRGVYEQYF. In DNA form, the CDR3 reads TGTGCCAGCAACAGAGGGGTGTACGAGCAGTACTTC.

This clonotype was counted ten times or more. The chain links TRBV3-1 to TRBJ2-5, with 7 bases aligning to TRBD2. J gave up 4 bases and V 3 bases, and 2 bases lay outside the gene matches. The germline V gene has CDR1 LGHDT and CDR2 YNNKEL (reference sequence). This CDR3 has 13 amino acids. The CDR3 region is CASSHGGRETQYF. CDR3 bases: TGTGCCAGCAGCCATGGCGGGAGAGAGACCCAGTACTTC.

V usage is TRBV5-1 and J usage is TRBJ1-2, with D maybe TRBD1 (5 bases). The V end was cut by 1 base, the J end by 7 bases, with 14 bases between. Germline V gene sequence: CDR1 SGHRS, CDR2 YFSETQ. This CDR3 contains 14 residues. The CDR3 sequence: CASSLPGVGRGYTF. CDR3 sequence (DNA): TGCGCCAGCAGCTTGCCAGGAGTGGGACGTGGCTACACCTTC.

The chain employs TRBV2 and TRBJ1-1; 10 nucleotides agree with TRBD1. This CDR3 contains 14 residues. Unmatched junction bases numbered 9, after V lost 8 bases and J lost 6 bases. Germline assignment: CDR1 SNHLY and CDR2 FYNNEI. In DNA form, the CDR3 reads TGTGCCAGCGGATCGGGACAGGGGTTCTCTGAAGCTTTCTTT. This encodes CASGSGQGFSEAFF.

A few counts support this clonotype. The V and J genes are TRBV5-5 and TRBJ2-7; a weak D match, TRBD1 (6 bases). Deletions cut 4 bases from V and 2 bases from J, with 19 bases between. Germline V gene sequence: CDR1 SGHKS, CDR2 YYEKEE (reference sequence). The CDR3 length is 16 residues. The CDR3, as DNA: TGTGCCAGCAGCACCGCCCGTGGGACACATACCTACGAGCAGTACTTC. Protein: CASSTARGTHTYEQYF.

The V gene is TRBV5-1, the J gene TRBJ2-7, with unresolved D. The CDR3 runs 15 residues. The germline V gene has CDR1 SGHRS and CDR2 YFSETQ. Between the trimmed V and J ends, which lost 6 bases and 3 bases, there was a span of 19 bases. The CDR3 bases are TGCGCCAGCACCCCCCCGCCCCCTGGGAACTACGAGCAGTACTTC. Translated, it gives CASTPPPPGNYEQYF.

This clonotype was found a few times. The chain combines TRBV20-1 with TRBJ2-1, with 12 nucleotides matching TRBD2. Trimming at V came to 5 bases and at J to 6 bases, leaving 5 bases not matched to a gene. The CDR3 totals 14 residues. The V gene's germline CDR1 is DFQATT and CDR2 SNEGSKA (reference sequence). The CDR3 region is CSASGTSGLNEQFF. CDR3 nucleotides: TGCAGTGCTTCCGGGACTAGCGGGCTCAATGAGCAGTTCTTC.

CDR3 sequence (DNA): TGTGCCAGCTGGGGGCCAATGAACACTGAAGCTTTCTTT. It yields the protein CASWGPMNTEAFF. The V gene is TRBV6-1, the J gene TRBJ1-1; tentatively, D is TRBD1 (6 bases). Germline assignment: CDR1 MNHNS and CDR2 SASEGT. V was cut by 8 bases and J by 0 bases, with 10 bases left in between. The CDR3 spans 13 residues.

This clonotype has a handful of counts. The J gene is TRBJ2-2, the V gene TRBV7-8, with 11 nucleotides matching TRBD2. CDR3 length equals 16 residues. Per germline, CDR1 SGHVS and CDR2 FQNEAQ. J lost 5 bases, V lost 2 bases, and 4 bases had no gene match. The CDR3 spells CASSLPLAGVTGELFF. The CDR3 coding sequence is TGTGCCAGCAGCTTACCACTAGCGGGGGTGACCGGGGAGCTGTTTTTT.

V usage is TRBV4-3 and J usage is TRBJ1-6; no clear D gene. The CDR3 totals 14 residues. CDR1 and CDR2 from the germline V gene are LGHNA and YSLEER. The V and J ends lost 1 base and 5 bases respectively, with 6 bases between them. CDR3 protein: CASSQGVDNSPLHF. The CDR3 region has the DNA TGCGCCAGCAGCCAAGGCGTTGATAATTCACCCCTCCACTTT.

V usage is TRBV20-1 and J usage is TRBJ2-7; the match to TRBD2 covers 7 bases. J gave up 3 bases and V 5 bases, and 4 bases lay outside the gene matches. Germline V gene sequence: CDR1 DFQATT, CDR2 SNEGSKA (reference sequence). CDR3 length: 12 residues. The DNA of the CDR3 is TGCAGTGCTGGGAGGGACGACTACGAGCAGTACTTC. Translated, it gives CSAGRDDYEQYF.

The rearrangement uses TRBV15 and TRBJ2-7; no clear D. Trimming shortened V by 1 base and J by 1 base, and 11 bases separated the two germline ends. The CDR3 is 15 amino acids. Germline lookup yields CDR1 LNHNV and CDR2 YYDKDF (reference sequence). CDR3 loop: CATSRGRLLSYEQYF. The DNA for the CDR3 is TGTGCCACCAGCAGAGGGCGGCTCTTATCCTACGAGCAGTACTTC.